What follows are 20 T cell receptor beta chains derived from one specimen sequenced in a study of CD8 T cells in Susac syndrome. Random hexamers were used to reverse transcribe about 0.5 to 1 ug of RNA. TCRdb independently ran MiXCR on the immunoSEQ multiplex PCR reads; one entry per CDR3 protein. The sample records 150,000 to 200,000 distinct CDR3 sequences, just under 95% being singletons. Sample: CD4+ T cells from PBMCs. The origin of the receptors is a human donor in good health.

The chain links TRBV19 to TRBJ1-5; D may be TRBD1 (6 bases). Deletions cut 7 bases from V and 6 bases from J, with 22 bases between. The CDR3 covers 16 residues. The germline V gene has CDR1 LNHDA and CDR2 SQIVND (reference sequence). CDR3 sequence (DNA): TGTGCCAGTACCCCGAGGGCCAGGGGTAGGAGTCAGCCCCAGCATTTT. Translation: CASTPRARGRSQPQHF.

The V call is TRBV14, the J call TRBJ2-7; the D gene could be TRBD1 or TRBD2 (5 bases each). The germline V and J ends were trimmed by 0 bases and 0 bases, with 12 bases remaining between them. In germline, CDR1 is SGHDN, CDR2 FVKESK. This CDR3 contains 16 residues. In DNA, the CDR3 is TGTGCCAGCAGCCAAGATTCGCCAGGGAGCTCCTACGAGCAGTACTTC. Translated: CASSQDSPGSSYEQYF.

The chain has TRBV12-3 or TRBV12-4 and TRBJ1-6, with 9 bases fitting TRBD1. CDR3 length equals 16 residues. V lost 2 bases, J lost 7 bases, and 6 bases stayed unmatched. The CDR3 DNA reads as TGTGCCAGCAGTTTAAGAGGGGGACAGGGCAATTCACCCCTCCACTTT. It yields the protein CASSLRGGQGNSPLHF.

The rearrangement links TRBV3-1 to TRBJ1-2; possibly TRBD1 for D (6 bases). Germline CDR1 and CDR2: LGHDT and YNNKEL (reference sequence). Trimming pared 1 base from V and 8 bases from J, leaving 14 bases between. This CDR3 contains 14 residues. CDR3 protein: CASSQVTGAPGYTF. The CDR3 region has the DNA TGTGCCAGCAGCCAAGTGACGGGGGCGCCGGGCTACACCTTC.

V gene TRBV15 combines with J gene TRBJ2-5; TRBD2 matches 9 bases. Trimming removed 0 bases from V and 3 bases from J; junction bases left unmatched: 2. CDR3 size: 15 residues. CDR1 and CDR2 (germline): LNHNV, YYDKDF (reference sequence). CDR3 residues: CATSRDSSGEETQYF. CDR3 DNA: TGTGCCACCAGCAGAGATTCTAGCGGGGAAGAGACCCAGTACTTC.

This clonotype turned up a few times. This chain uses TRBV29-1 with TRBJ2-5, with 7 bases fitting TRBD2. The V gene end was trimmed by 4 bases and the J gene end by 5 bases; junction bases not matched to a gene: 7. This CDR3 is 13 amino acids long. Germline V gene sequence: CDR1 SQVTM, CDR2 ANQGSEA. The CDR3 here is CSVGGGLGETQYF. The CDR3 region has the DNA TGCAGCGTTGGGGGGGGTCTTGGGGAGACCCAGTACTTC.

The chain links TRBV11-2 to TRBJ2-4; TRBD2 is a possible D gene (7 bases). The CDR3 length is 12 residues. Germline loops: CDR1 SGHAT, CDR2 FQNNGV. Trimming cost V 1 base and J 16 bases, with 14 bases left between them. CDR3 sequence reads: CASSLVVGGPYF. DNA for the CDR3: TGTGCCAGCAGCTTAGTGGTGGGGGGGCCTTACTTC.

V gene TRBV18 combines with J gene TRBJ1-1; 8 bases match TRBD1. The CDR3 runs 13 residues. CDR1 KGHSH and CDR2 LQKENI come from the germline V gene. After removal of 9 bases from V and 4 bases from J, the junction contained 7 bases not matched to a gene. This CDR3 reads CASLTGGATEAFF. The DNA of the CDR3 is TGTGCCAGTCTCACAGGGGGTGCCACTGAAGCTTTCTTT.

The V and J genes are TRBV24-1 and TRBJ2-1; no firm D call. This CDR3 comprises 11 residues. Germline values: CDR1 KGHDR, CDR2 SFDVKD. Between the trimmed V and J ends, which lost 6 bases and 9 bases, there was a span of 8 bases. The CDR3 sequence is CATSQGPEQFF. Written as DNA, the CDR3 is TGTGCCACCAGTCAAGGGCCTGAGCAGTTCTTC.

This rearrangement joins TRBV7-2 to TRBJ1-6; D is ambiguous. Trimming removed 5 bases from V and 13 bases from J, with 15 bases in between. Germline V gene lookup returns CDR1 SGHTA and CDR2 FQGNSA. The CDR3 contains 13 residues. The CDR3 here is CASSPQWSDPLHF. The CDR3 nucleotides are TGTGCCAGCAGCCCCCAGTGGAGCGACCCCCTCCACTTT.

V and J are TRBV30 and TRBJ2-5; possibly TRBD1 or TRBD2 for D (5 bases each). The CDR3 is 13 amino acids. Trimming took off 2 bases at V and 5 bases at J, with 12 bases between the two ends. Germline CDR1 reads GTSNPN; CDR2 reads SVGIG (reference sequence). CDR3 nucleotides: TGTGCCTGGAGTCCCCCGGGACGGGAGACCCAGTACTTC. It codes for CAWSPPGRETQYF. The variable domain in full, completed from reference TRBV30 and TRBJ2-5, reads SQTIHQWPATLVQPVGSPLSLECTVEGTSNPNLYWYRQAAGRGLQLLFYSVGIGQISSEVPQNLSASRPQDRQFILSSKKLLLSDSGFYLCAWSPPGRETQYFGPGTRLLVL.

This clonotype was detected only once. The V gene is TRBV6-5, the J gene TRBJ2-2, with TRBD1 matching over 7 bases. Germline V CDR1 and CDR2: MNHEY, SVGAGI. Germline trimming cut 6 bases from V and 1 base from J; bases unmatched to any gene: 5. The CDR3 loop spans 15 amino acids. CDR3 residues: CASRRGTENTGELFF. The CDR3 bases are TGTGCCAGCAGAAGAGGGACAGAGAACACCGGGGAGCTGTTTTTT.

The chain joins TRBV2 to TRBJ1-6; the match to TRBD1 covers 10 bases. The junction had 10 bases not matched to a gene; V was cut back by 7 bases and J by 10 bases. CDR1 and CDR2 from the germline V gene are SNHLY and FYNNEI. The length of the CDR3 is 15 residues. The CDR3 bases are TGTGCCAGCACTGGCCCAGGACAGGGGGAGTCACCCCTCCACTTT. The encoded protein is CASTGPGQGESPLHF.

This chain joins TRBV7-9 and TRBJ1-2; 10 bases are shared with TRBD1. Looked up from germline, CDR1 is SEHNR and CDR2 is FQNEAQ (reference sequence). The J segment lost 8 bases and the V segment lost 4 bases, leaving 4 bases of the junction unmatched. This CDR3 contains 13 residues. The CDR3 region is CASSSGQGRGYTF. In DNA form, the CDR3 reads TGTGCCAGCAGCTCGGGACAGGGGAGAGGCTACACCTTC.

The chain uses TRBV9 and TRBJ2-2, with 7 bases aligning to TRBD2. Germline V gene lookup returns CDR1 SGDLS and CDR2 YYNGEE. With 2 bases clipped from V and 1 base from J, the junction kept 2 bases outside the gene matches. The CDR3 loop spans 15 amino acids. CDR3: CASSVGGGNTGELFF. CDR3 sequence (DNA): TGTGCCAGCAGCGTCGGCGGGGGGAACACCGGGGAGCTGTTTTTT.

The V call is TRBV5-1, the J call TRBJ2-7; a weak D match, TRBD1 (6 bases). The germline V gene encodes CDR1 SGHRS and CDR2 YFSETQ. This CDR3 comprises 13 residues. V shed 0 bases and J shed 5 bases, with 9 bases lying between them. The CDR3 sequence: CASSLASGDEQYF. DNA for the CDR3: TGCGCCAGCAGCTTGGCCTCAGGGGACGAGCAGTACTTC.

V is TRBV29-1 and J is TRBJ2-3; TRBD1 matches 11 bases. V dropped 7 bases and J dropped 4; count of bases not matched to a gene: 10. Germline V lookup: CDR1 SQVTM, CDR2 ANQGSEA. This CDR3 has 15 residues. The CDR3 nucleotides read TGCAGCGCAGGACCGGGACAGGGGGTTGCAGATACGCAGTATTTT. Translation gives CSAGPGQGVADTQYF.

This chain links TRBV10-3 with TRBJ1-1, with no clear D. V lost 3 bases to trimming and J lost 0 bases, with 5 bases between them. There are 13 residues in the CDR3. Germline assignment: CDR1 ENHRY and CDR2 SYGVKD. The CDR3 loop is CAISDTMNTEAFF. The DNA for the CDR3 is TGTGCCATCAGTGATACGATGAACACTGAAGCTTTCTTT.

This clonotype was found a few times. The rearrangement links TRBV7-2 to TRBJ2-7; the D gene is possibly TRBD2 (8 bases). Trimming removed 3 bases from V and 5 bases from J, with 14 bases in between. This CDR3 is 14 amino acids long. Germline-derived CDR1 and CDR2 are SGHTA and FQGNSA. For the CDR3, the DNA is TGTGCCAGCAGCTTTCCGGGAGGGGGCCACGAGCAGTACTTC. It yields the protein CASSFPGGGHEQYF.

V and J are TRBV5-1 and TRBJ2-3, with a weak D call TRBD1 (6 bases). The length of the CDR3 is 15 residues. In germline, CDR1 is SGHRS, CDR2 YFSETQ. Trimming took off 4 bases at V and 0 bases at J, with 12 bases between the two ends. For the CDR3, the DNA is TGCGCCAGCAGCCCCGGGACACCTAGCACAGATACGCAGTATTTT. Amino acid sequence: CASSPGTPSTDTQYF. The full variable domain, its missing parts supplied by reference TRBV5-1 and TRBJ2-3, is KAGVTQTPRYLIKTRGQQVTLSCSPISGHRSVSWYQQTPGQGLQFLFEYFSETQRNKGNFPGRFSGRQFSNSRSEMNVSTLELGDSALYLCASSPGTPSTDTQYFGPGTRLTVL.